This TCR beta chain was captured in a study of blood T cell repertoires in COVID-19 (dated by TCRdb to the early 2020s). Some background on the complete study: Samples from collaborators originated in the United States, Italy and Spain and spanned both the acute and convalescent phases of COVID-19. The prospective study material was composed of cDNA or gDNA derived from T cells, B-cell-depleted T cells, or PBMCs. Sample metadata almost always included a de-identified subject ID, COVID-19 status, age in years and sex. The repertoires were made available in a free public database intended to serve as a resource for research on the immune response to SARS-CoV-2. Samples were obtained from the ongoing ImmuneRACE study (first 160 participants) and from about 1,300 subjects provided by 6 global collaborators. HLA class I and class II types, where available, came from metadata supplied by the sample provider rather than from assay-based typing. Subjects who had been exposed to COVID-19, were actively infected with it, or had recovered from it provided the deeply sampled blood TCRbeta repertoires that made up the dataset. The research as a whole found: The amount of clinical and demographic metadata varied by source and participant and was provided uncurated.

For this clone: This receptor's antigen is unknown. There are no base qualities to consult, and no much larger clone falls within one base.

The immunoSEQ Assay, a bias-controlled multiplex PCR, was used to amplify TCRbeta CDR3 regions from genomic DNA. Under the source paper's analysis protocol: Within the assay, amplification of reference gene primers was used to estimate how many nucleated cells each sample contained. To quantify the absolute abundance of each unique TCRbeta CDR3 rearrangement, sequence reads were collapsed and filtered. Productive Simpson clonality was computed per sample as the square root of Simpson's diversity index over productive rearrangements. TCRdb limited this immuneACCESS table to in-frame rearrangements with V and J called. A share of clones is missing; checked studies link under half to unresolved V genes, and the rest is unexplained. V, J and clone size reflect that table, while D and trimming were determined from the DNA. The sample table contains some 30,000 clones; only one count was recorded for around 84% of them. The biggest ten clones account for about an eighth of the sample.

Each collaborating institution followed its own protocols to collect whole blood in K2EDTA tubes. For TCRbeta analysis, collaborators shipped samples in one of three forms: frozen whole blood, isolated PBMCs, or DNA extracted from either of those sample types. Between the V and J ends, shortened by 4 bases and 8 bases respectively, the junction contains 12 bases. The CDR3, from cysteine to phenylalanine, totals 14 residues. Only the CDR3 part of the read is kept: 42 bases, read in frame from the first base. The germline V gene (reference sequence) supplies CDR1 LGHDT and CDR2 YNNKEL. The sample taken for sequencing was peripheral blood. The source is a human donor in a cohort sampled during active COVID-19. The V and J genes are TRBV3-1 (or the pseudogene TRBV3-2) and TRBJ1-6; the D gene is perhaps TRBD1, on 5 matching bases. The DNA is as follows: TGTGCCAGCAGCCGGGGGGTCGGGGATTCACCCCTCCACTTT. This translates into CASSRGVGDSPLHF.